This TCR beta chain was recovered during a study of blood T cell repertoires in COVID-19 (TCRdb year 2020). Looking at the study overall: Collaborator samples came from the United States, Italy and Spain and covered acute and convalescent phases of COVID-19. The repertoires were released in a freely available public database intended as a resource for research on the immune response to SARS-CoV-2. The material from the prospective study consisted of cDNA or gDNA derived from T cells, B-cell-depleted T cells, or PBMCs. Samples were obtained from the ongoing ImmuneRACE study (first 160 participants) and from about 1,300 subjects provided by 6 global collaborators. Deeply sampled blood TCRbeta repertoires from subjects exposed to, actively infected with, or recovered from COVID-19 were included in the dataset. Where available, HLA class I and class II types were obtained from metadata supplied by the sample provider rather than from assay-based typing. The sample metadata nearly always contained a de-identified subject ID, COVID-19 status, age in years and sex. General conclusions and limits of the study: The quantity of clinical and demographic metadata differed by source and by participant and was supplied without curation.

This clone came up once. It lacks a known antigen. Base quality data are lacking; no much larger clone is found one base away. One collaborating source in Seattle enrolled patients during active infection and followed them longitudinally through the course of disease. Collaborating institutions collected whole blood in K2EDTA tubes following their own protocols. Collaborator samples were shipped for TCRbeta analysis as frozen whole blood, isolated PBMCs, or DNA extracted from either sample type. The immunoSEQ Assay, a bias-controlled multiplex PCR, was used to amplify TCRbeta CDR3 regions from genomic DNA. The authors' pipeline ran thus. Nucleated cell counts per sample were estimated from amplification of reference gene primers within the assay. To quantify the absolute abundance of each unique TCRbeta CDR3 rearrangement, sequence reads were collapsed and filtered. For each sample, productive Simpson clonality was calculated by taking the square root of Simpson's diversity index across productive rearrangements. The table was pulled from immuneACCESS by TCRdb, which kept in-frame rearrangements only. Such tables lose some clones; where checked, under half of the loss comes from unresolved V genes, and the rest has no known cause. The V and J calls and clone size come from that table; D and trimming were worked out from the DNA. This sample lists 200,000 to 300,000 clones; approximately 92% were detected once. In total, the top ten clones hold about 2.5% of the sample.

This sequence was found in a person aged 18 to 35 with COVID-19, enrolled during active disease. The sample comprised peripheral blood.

The nucleotide sequence is given as TGTGCCAGCAGCTTTGACTCGGGAGCGGGGGCAGATACGCAGTATTTT. It translates to CASSFDSGAGADTQYF. The chain was built from TRBV7-2 and TRBJ2-3; TRBD2 aligns with 8 central bases. As encoded in the germline V gene, CDR1 is SGHTA while CDR2 is FQGNSA. From the cysteine up to the phenylalanine, the CDR3 has a length of 16 residues. The entry retains the CDR3 DNA only, 48 bases that are in frame from base 1. Trimming takes 3 bases off V and 4 bases off J; junction bases not matched to a gene: 9.